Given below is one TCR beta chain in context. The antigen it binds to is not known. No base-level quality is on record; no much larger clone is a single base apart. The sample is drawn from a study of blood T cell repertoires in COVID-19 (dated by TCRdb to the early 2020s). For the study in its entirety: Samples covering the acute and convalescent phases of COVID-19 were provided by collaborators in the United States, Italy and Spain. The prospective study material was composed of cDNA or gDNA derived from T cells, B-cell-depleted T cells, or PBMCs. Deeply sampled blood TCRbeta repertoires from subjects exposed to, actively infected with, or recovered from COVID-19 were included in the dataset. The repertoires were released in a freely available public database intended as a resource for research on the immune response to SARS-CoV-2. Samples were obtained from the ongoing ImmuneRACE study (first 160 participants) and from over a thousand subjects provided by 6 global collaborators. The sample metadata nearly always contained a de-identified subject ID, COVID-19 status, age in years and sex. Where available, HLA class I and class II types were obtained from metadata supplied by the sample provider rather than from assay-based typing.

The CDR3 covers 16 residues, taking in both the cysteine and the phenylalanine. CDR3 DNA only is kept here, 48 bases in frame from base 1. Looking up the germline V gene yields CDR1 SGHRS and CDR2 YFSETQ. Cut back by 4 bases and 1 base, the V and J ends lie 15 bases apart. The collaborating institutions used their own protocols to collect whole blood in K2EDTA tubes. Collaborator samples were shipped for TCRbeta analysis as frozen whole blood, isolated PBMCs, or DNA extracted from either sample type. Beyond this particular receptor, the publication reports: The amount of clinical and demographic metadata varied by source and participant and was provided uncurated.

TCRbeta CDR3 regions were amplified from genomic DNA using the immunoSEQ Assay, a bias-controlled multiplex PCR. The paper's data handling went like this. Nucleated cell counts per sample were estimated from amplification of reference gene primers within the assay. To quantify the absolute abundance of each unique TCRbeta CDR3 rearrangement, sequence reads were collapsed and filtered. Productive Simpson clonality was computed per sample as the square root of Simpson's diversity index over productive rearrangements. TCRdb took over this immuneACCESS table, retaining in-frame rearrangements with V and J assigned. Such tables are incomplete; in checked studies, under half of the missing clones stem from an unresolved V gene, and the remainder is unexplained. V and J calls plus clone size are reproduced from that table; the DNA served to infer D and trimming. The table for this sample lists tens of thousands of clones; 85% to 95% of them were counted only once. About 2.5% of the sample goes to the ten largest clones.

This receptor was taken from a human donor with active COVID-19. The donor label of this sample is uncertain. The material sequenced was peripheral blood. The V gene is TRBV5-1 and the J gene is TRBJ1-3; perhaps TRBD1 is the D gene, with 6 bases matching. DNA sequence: TGCGCCAGCAGCCCGCTTTCAGGGGATTCTGGAAACACCATATATTTT. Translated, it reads CASSPLSGDSGNTIYF.